This is a list of T cell receptor beta chains from one sample in a study of prognosis after radiotherapy for stage I lung cancer. Using its own MiXCR run on the multiplex PCR reads, TCRdb lists one record per CDR3 protein. The sample contains nearly 20,000 distinct CDR3 sequences, approximately 26% of which appear only once. The input for sequencing was PBMCs, taken before or after stereotactic body radiation therapy (not recorded which). The receptor set was obtained from a donor over 45 with non-small cell lung cancer. CDR3s include the opening cysteine and the closing phenylalanine or tryptophan. D genes are given only for firm matches. Some rows have no size entry. The others give once, few or many, or a class for an expanded clone.

d_gene,j_gene,abundance,v_gene,CDR3nt,CDR3aa
TRBD2,TRBJ2-7,many,TRBV6-2/TRBV6-3,TGTGCCAGCAGTTACTCGACTAGCGGGAGAAACGAGCAGTACTTC,CASSYSTSGRNEQYF
-,TRBJ1-1,many,TRBV6-1,TGTGCCAGCAGTGAAAACGACAGACCGAACACTGAAGCTTTCTTT,CASSENDRPNTEAFF
-,TRBJ2-7,many,TRBV28,TGTGCCAGCAGTTTCCAGGGGTCCCCCTACGAGCAGTACTTC,CASSFQGSPYEQYF
-,TRBJ1-5,many,TRBV19,TGTGCCAGTAGGGCTAGGGGAGCTAACGATCAGCCCCAGCATTTT,CASRARGANDQPQHF
-,TRBJ2-1,many,TRBV6-1,TGTGCCAGCAGTGGGCGGTCGGGATCCTACAATGAGCAGTTCTTC,CASSGRSGSYNEQFF
TRBD2,TRBJ2-3,many,TRBV7-9,TGTGCCAGCAGCGCTCCCGGGGGGGGGATAAGCACAGATACGCAGTATTTT,CASSAPGGGISTDTQYF
TRBD2,TRBJ2-7,-,TRBV11-2,TGTGCCAGCAGCTCCGAGCGGGGTAGCTACGAGCAGTACTTC,CASSSERGSYEQYF
-,TRBJ2-7,many,TRBV11-2,TGTGCCAGCAGCTTAGGGCAGTTCGAGCAGTACTTC,CASSLGQFEQYF
-,TRBJ1-2,-,TRBV6-1,TGTGCCAGCAACCGATTGGTACAGTCCTATGGCTACACCTTC,CASNRLVQSYGYTF
-,TRBJ2-5,many,TRBV5-1,TGCGCCAGCAACCCACTCGAGGGGGAGGAGACCCAGTACTTC,CASNPLEGEETQYF
-,TRBJ2-1,many,TRBV5-5,TGTGCCAGCAGCTTGGCTAGCAGACCCTACAATGAGCAGTTCTTC,CASSLASRPYNEQFF
TRBD2,TRBJ2-7,-,TRBV4-1,TGCGCCAACAGCCCGACTAGCGGACCTTACGAGCAGTACTTC,CANSPTSGPYEQYF
TRBD1,TRBJ1-5,many,TRBV12-3/TRBV12-4,TGTGCCAGCAGTTCCTCTGGACAGGGGAATCAGCCCCAGCATTTT,CASSSSGQGNQPQHF
TRBD2,TRBJ2-5,once,TRBV2,TGTGCCAGCGGGGTGACTAGCGTAGGAGGGGAGACCCAGTACTTC,CASGVTSVGGETQYF
-,TRBJ1-1,many,TRBV11-2,TGTGCCAGCAGCTTAGATCATTCAGGATTTCGCACTGAAGCTTTCTTT,CASSLDHSGFRTEAFF
-,TRBJ2-7,many,TRBV6-1,TGTGCCAGCAGTCCGGACAGTACCCCCTACGAGCAGTACTTC,CASSPDSTPYEQYF
-,TRBJ2-5,many,TRBV5-6,TGTGCCAGCAGCTCCGCCAAGCGGAGTTACCGGGGAGAGACCCAGTACTTC,CASSSAKRSYRGETQYF
TRBD2,TRBJ2-2,many,TRBV9,TGTGCCAGCAGCGTAGGGAGCGGGACGAACACCGGGGAGCTGTTTTTT,CASSVGSGTNTGELFF
-,TRBJ1-5,many,TRBV30,TGTGCCTGGAGTGTATCATTCAGTAGCAATCAGCCCCAGCATTTT,CAWSVSFSSNQPQHF
-,TRBJ2-1,-,TRBV6-5,TGTGCCAGCAGTTTCGCCGGGAGCTCACACAATGAGCAGTTCTTC,CASSFAGSSHNEQFF
-,TRBJ1-1,many,TRBV6-1,TGTGCCAGCAGTGAAGGAGGGTATGAGGAACTGATGAACACTGAAGCTTTCTTT,CASSEGGYEELMNTEAFF
-,TRBJ2-3,many,TRBV20-1,TGCAGTGCTAGAGACAACACAGATACGCAGTATTTT,CSARDNTDTQYF
-,TRBJ2-5,many,TRBV27,TGTGCCAGCAGACGGATAAACTTGTACCAAGAGACCCAGTACTTC,CASRRINLYQETQYF
-,TRBJ1-1,many,TRBV5-1,TGCGCCAGCAGCGGGGCAGAAAACACTGAAGCTTTCTTT,CASSGAENTEAFF